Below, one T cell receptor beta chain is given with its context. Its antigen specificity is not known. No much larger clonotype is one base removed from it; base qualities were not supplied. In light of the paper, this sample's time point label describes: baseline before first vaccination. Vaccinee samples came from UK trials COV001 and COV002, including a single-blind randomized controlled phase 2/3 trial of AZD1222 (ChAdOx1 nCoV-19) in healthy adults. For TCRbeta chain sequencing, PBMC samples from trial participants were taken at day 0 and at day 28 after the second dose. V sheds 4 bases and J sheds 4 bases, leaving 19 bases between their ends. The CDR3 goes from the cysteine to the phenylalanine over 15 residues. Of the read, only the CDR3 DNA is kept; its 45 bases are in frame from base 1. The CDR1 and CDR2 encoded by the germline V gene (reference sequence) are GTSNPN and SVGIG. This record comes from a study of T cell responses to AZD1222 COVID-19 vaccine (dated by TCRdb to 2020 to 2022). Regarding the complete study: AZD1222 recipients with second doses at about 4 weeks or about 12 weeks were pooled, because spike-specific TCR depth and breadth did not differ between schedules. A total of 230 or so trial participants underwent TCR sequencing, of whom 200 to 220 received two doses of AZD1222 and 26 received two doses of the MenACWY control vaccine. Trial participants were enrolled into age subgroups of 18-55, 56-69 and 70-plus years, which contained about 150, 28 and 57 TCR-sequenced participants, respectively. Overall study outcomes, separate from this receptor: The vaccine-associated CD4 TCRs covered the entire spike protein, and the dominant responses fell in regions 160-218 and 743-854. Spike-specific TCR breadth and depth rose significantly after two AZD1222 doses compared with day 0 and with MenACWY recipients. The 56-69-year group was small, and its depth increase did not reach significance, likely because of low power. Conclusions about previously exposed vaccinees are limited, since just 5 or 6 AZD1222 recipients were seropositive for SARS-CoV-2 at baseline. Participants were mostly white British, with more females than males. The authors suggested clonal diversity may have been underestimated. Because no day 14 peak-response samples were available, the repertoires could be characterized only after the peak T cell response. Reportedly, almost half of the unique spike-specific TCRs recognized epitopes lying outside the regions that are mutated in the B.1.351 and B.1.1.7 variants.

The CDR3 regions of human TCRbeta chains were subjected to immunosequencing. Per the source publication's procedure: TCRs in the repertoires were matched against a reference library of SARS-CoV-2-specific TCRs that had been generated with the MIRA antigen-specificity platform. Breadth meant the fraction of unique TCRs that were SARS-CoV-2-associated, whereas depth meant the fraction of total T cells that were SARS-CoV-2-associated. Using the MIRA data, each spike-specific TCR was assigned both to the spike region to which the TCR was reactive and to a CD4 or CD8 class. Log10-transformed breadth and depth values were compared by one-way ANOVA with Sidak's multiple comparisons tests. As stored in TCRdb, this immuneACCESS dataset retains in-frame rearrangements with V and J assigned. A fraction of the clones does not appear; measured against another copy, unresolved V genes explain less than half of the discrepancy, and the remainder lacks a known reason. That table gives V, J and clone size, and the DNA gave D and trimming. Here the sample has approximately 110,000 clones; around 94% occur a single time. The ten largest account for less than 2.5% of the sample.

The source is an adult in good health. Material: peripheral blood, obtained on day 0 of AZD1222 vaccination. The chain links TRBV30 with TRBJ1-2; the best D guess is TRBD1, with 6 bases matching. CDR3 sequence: CAWTGTYQGGYGYTF. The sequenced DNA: TGTGCCTGGACCGGGACTTACCAAGGGGGCTATGGCTACACCTTC.